This note documents a single T cell receptor (beta chain) sequence. Its binding antigen is unknown. No clone much larger than this one lies a single base away; base qualities are absent. The CDR3 covers 13 residues, taking in both the cysteine and the phenylalanine. The retained sequence is limited to the CDR3, 39 bases, with the frame set at the first base. CDR1 MNHEY and CDR2 SVGAGI are derived from the germline V gene. V and J lose 8 bases and 8 bases, and a span of 16 bases separates them. In light of the paper, this sample's time point label describes: baseline before first vaccination. In light of the paper, this sample's treatment or condition label describes: meningococcal conjugate vaccine given as trial control. The vaccinee samples were drawn from two UK trials, COV001 and COV002, one of which was a single-blind randomized controlled phase 2/3 trial testing AZD1222 (ChAdOx1 nCoV-19) in healthy adults. Trial participant PBMC samples were collected at day 0 and day 28 after the second dose for TCRbeta chain sequencing.

The sample is drawn from a study of T cell responses to AZD1222 COVID-19 vaccine (dated by TCRdb to about 2021). Describing the broader study: A total of 230 to 250 trial participants underwent TCR sequencing, of whom about 210 had received two doses of AZD1222 and around 26 had received two doses of the MenACWY control vaccine. Trial participants were enrolled by age into 18-55, 56-69 and 70-plus year subgroups, with about 150, 28 and 57 TCR-sequenced participants respectively.

Points the paper makes about the study in general: Reportedly, close to half of the unique spike-specific TCRs recognized epitopes lying outside the regions that are mutated in the B.1.351 and B.1.1.7 variants. Only 5 to 7 AZD1222 recipients were SARS-CoV-2 seropositive at baseline, limiting conclusions about previously exposed vaccinees. Spike-specific TCR breadth and depth rose significantly after two AZD1222 doses compared with day 0 and with MenACWY recipients. In the small 56-69-year group, the increase in depth fell short of significance, most likely because of low power. The whole spike protein was spanned by vaccine-associated CD4 TCRs, and dominant responses were seen in regions 160-218 and 743-854. Participants were mostly white British, with more females than males. The authors suggested clonal diversity may have been underestimated. No day 14 peak-response samples were available, so repertoires were characterized only after the peak T cell response.

The CDR3 regions of human TCRbeta chains were analyzed by immunosequencing. Turning to the authors' computational methods: TCRs in the repertoires were matched against a reference library of SARS-CoV-2-specific TCRs that had been generated with the MIRA antigen-specificity platform. Breadth was defined as the fraction of unique TCRs that were SARS-CoV-2-associated, and depth was defined as the fraction of total T cells that were SARS-CoV-2-associated. Using the MIRA data, each spike-specific TCR was mapped to the spike region that the TCR reacts to and placed in a CD4 or CD8 class. Log10-transformed breadth and depth values were compared by one-way ANOVA with Sidak's multiple comparisons tests. Not all clones reach the TCRdb copy of this immuneACCESS table, which keeps in-frame sequences only. Checked studies attribute under half of the gap to unresolved V genes and leave the rest unexplained. The DNA gave D and trimming, while V, J and clone size come from that table. Counted in this sample were 120,000 or so clones; over 75% of them appeared once. 18% of the sample is taken by the ten largest.

Sequenced material: peripheral blood, taken on day 0 of MenACWY control vaccination. The chain links TRBV6-5 with TRBJ1-5, with the D gene call left open. This TCR was sampled from an adult in good health. For the CDR3, the sequence is CASARTRQEPQHF. Here is the DNA: TGTGCCAGCGCAAGAACCCGCCAGGAGCCCCAGCATTTT.